One sample yielded the 8 T cell receptor beta chains listed below, sequenced in a study of blood T cell repertoires in COVID-19. Assay used: immunoSEQ multiplex PCR; TCRdb lists only in-frame clones, some missing. The sample has approximately 67,000 clones, less than 85% seen once; the top ten hold more than 6.5%. The sequenced material came from peripheral blood. Source of these receptors: a man aged 55 to 69 with acute or convalescent COVID-19.

The V call is TRBV4-3, the J call TRBJ1-1; D call uncertain. The germline V and J ends were trimmed by 1 base and 5 bases, with 11 bases remaining between them. The CDR3 runs to 14 residues. Germline CDR1 is LGHNA and CDR2 is YSLEER. In DNA, the CDR3 is TGCGCCAGCAGCCAAGCTGCTTCGAGGACTGAAGCTTTCTTT. Translating it yields CASSQAASRTEAFF.

V usage is TRBV5-1 and J usage is TRBJ2-1; 7 nucleotides align to TRBD2. The CDR3 length is 14 residues. CDR1 and CDR2 from the germline V gene are SGHRS and YFSETQ. J lost 5 bases, V lost 7 bases, and 9 bases had no gene match. The CDR3: CASSGGFIHNEQFF. CDR3 in DNA: TGCGCCAGCTCGGGGGGTTTCATTCACAATGAGCAGTTCTTC.

This clone appeared a few times. V gene TRBV6-2 or TRBV6-3 combines with J gene TRBJ1-1; TRBD1 agrees at 11 bases. Germline values: CDR1 MNHEY, CDR2 SVGEGT. This CDR3 is 14 amino acids long. The ends lost 5 bases at V and 8 bases at J; junction bases unmatched: 7. The CDR3 is CASSIRTGGSEAFF. The CDR3 nucleotides are TGTGCCAGCAGTATCAGGACAGGGGGCTCCGAAGCTTTCTTT.

This clone was detected once. This chain links TRBV6-2 or TRBV6-3 with TRBJ2-1, with TRBD2 as a possible D gene (6 bases). In germline, CDR1 is MNHEY, CDR2 SVGEGT. There are 16 residues in the CDR3. V was trimmed by 6 bases and J by 3 bases, leaving 18 bases between them. As DNA, the CDR3 is TGTGCCAGCAGCAACCCAGGCTTGGGGGGCTACAATGAGCAGTTCTTC. It specifies CASSNPGLGGYNEQFF.

The chain recombines TRBV27 with TRBJ1-2, with D maybe TRBD1 (5 bases). V gave up 3 bases and J gave up 6 bases, with 14 bases separating them. This CDR3 spans 14 amino acids. Per the germline V gene, CDR1 is MNHEY and CDR2 is SMNVEV (reference sequence). CDR3 loop: CASSFGGNRHGYTF. CDR3 coding DNA: TGTGCCAGCAGTTTCGGGGGGAACCGGCATGGCTACACCTTC.

This chain connects TRBV7-2 to TRBJ2-2; 9 bases line up with TRBD2. The length of the CDR3 is 16 residues. Trimming cost V 4 bases and J 4 bases; bases outside gene matches: 7. In germline, CDR1 is SGHTA, CDR2 FQGNSA. The CDR3 DNA follows: TGTGCCAGCAGCTCCAGAGGCGGGGGGGCCACCGGGGAGCTGTTTTTT. It encodes CASSSRGGGATGELFF.

The chain links TRBV2 to TRBJ1-1; D may be TRBD1 (5 bases). This CDR3 has 14 amino acids. Germline V gives CDR1 SNHLY, CDR2 FYNNEI. V was clipped by 3 bases and J by 4 bases, with 12 bases between them. For the CDR3, the DNA is TGTGCCAGCAGTGATAGGGGCATGGGCACTGAAGCTTTCTTT. This translates into CASSDRGMGTEAFF.

V gene TRBV11-3 combines with J gene TRBJ2-2; 8 bases map to TRBD1. Germline-derived CDR1 and CDR2 are SGHNT and YENEEA. The CDR3 is 15 residues long. The V and J ends lost 5 bases and 7 bases, in that order; junction bases with no gene match: 9. The CDR3 bases are TGTGCCAGCAGCCGCAGGGGACAGGCTCACGGGGAGCTGTTTTTT. Amino acids: CASSRRGQAHGELFF.